This entry lists 12 T cell receptor beta chains sequenced from one sample in a study of T cell responses to AZD1222 COVID-19 vaccine. Clones were sequenced by immunoSEQ multiplex PCR, and TCRdb holds only the in-frame ones, with some missing. The top ten clones hold 47% of a sample with some 79,000 clones, 60% to 85% of them seen once. Sequencing used peripheral blood, obtained 28 days after the second AZD1222 dose. All receptors come from an adult who received the AZD1222 COVID-19 vaccine.

The chain joins TRBV5-1 to TRBJ1-2, with 8 bases that match TRBD1. The CDR3 extends over 16 amino acids. CDR1 is SGHRS and CDR2 is YFSETQ in the germline V gene. Unmatched junction bases numbered 8, after V lost 0 bases and J lost 4 bases. The CDR3 sequence is CASSLDPGQGPYGYTF. For the CDR3, the DNA is TGCGCCAGCAGCTTGGACCCCGGACAGGGCCCCTATGGCTACACCTTC.

The CDR3 region is CATSGEALGNNEQFF. Here the CDR3 DNA reads TGTGCCACCAGTGGGGAAGCCTTAGGAAACAATGAGCAGTTCTTC. The chain uses TRBV24-1 and TRBJ2-1; D is unresolved. Germline assignment: CDR1 KGHDR and CDR2 SFDVKD. The CDR3 is 15 residues long. V shed 5 bases and J shed 5 bases, with 15 bases lying between them.

This chain uses TRBV7-6 with TRBJ2-7; a weak D match, TRBD1 (5 bases). The CDR3 spans 16 residues. The germline gives CDR1 SGHVS, CDR2 FNYEAQ. With 2 bases removed from V and 0 bases from J, the gap between germline ends came to 14 bases. CDR3 protein: CASSLLDNLGSYEQYF. The DNA of the CDR3 is TGTGCCAGCAGCTTACTGGACAATCTTGGCTCCTACGAGCAGTACTTC.

The rearrangement links TRBV12-2 to TRBJ1-2; TRBD1, the table's D call, lacks a check against the DNA. TRBV12-2 is classified as a pseudogene. The CDR3 length is 17 residues. In DNA form, the CDR3 reads TGTGCAAGTCGCTCTACCCGCCCGGACAGGGGATCCTATGGCTACACCTTC. This gives the protein CASRSTRPDRGSYGYTF.

The chain is built from TRBV7-9 and TRBJ2-3; D is unclear. Germline CDR1 is SEHNR and CDR2 is FQNEAQ (reference sequence). V dropped 4 bases and J dropped 2 bases, with 19 bases sitting between them. The CDR3 is made up of 17 amino acids. The CDR3 bases are TGTGCCAGCAGCTCTACCACAGTATCGGATTCCACAGATACGCAGTATTTT. It encodes CASSSTTVSDSTDTQYF.

This chain links TRBV2 with TRBJ2-3; 9 bases align to TRBD2. CDR3 size: 15 residues. The junction had 4 bases not matched to a gene; V was cut back by 4 bases and J by 2 bases. Germline V lookup: CDR1 SNHLY, CDR2 FYNNEI. In nucleotides, the CDR3 is TGTGCCAGCAGTGGGCTAGCGGGGTTCACAGATACGCAGTATTTT. It translates to CASSGLAGFTDTQYF.

The chain joins TRBV5-1 to TRBJ1-2, with D perhaps matching TRBD1 (6 bases). The CDR3 loop spans 14 amino acids. With 4 bases removed from V and 3 bases from J, the gap between germline ends came to 13 bases. Germline loops: CDR1 SGHRS, CDR2 YFSETQ. For the CDR3, the DNA is TGCGCCAGCAGCCCTTCGGACAGCTACTATGGCTACACCTTC. Amino acid sequence: CASSPSDSYYGYTF.

The chain links TRBV15 to TRBJ1-5; D remains ambiguous. Trimming shortened V by 3 bases and J by 2 bases, and 2 bases separated the two germline ends. The CDR3 loop spans 12 amino acids. Germline CDR1 LNHNV, CDR2 YYDKDF (reference sequence). For the CDR3, the DNA is TGTGCCACCAGCAGGGGCAATCAGCCCCAGCATTTT. Protein sequence: CATSRGNQPQHF.

This clone was counted a single time. The chain uses TRBV14 and TRBJ2-2, with D perhaps matching TRBD1 (6 bases). The germline V and J ends were trimmed by 2 bases and 6 bases, with 13 bases remaining between them. The CDR3 is 15 amino acids. Per germline, CDR1 SGHDN and CDR2 FVKESK. The CDR3 bases are TGTGCCAGCAGCCAATTTACAGGGTGGTCCGGGGAGCTGTTTTTT. Protein: CASSQFTGWSGELFF.

This chain links TRBV14 with TRBJ2-3; 16 nucleotides agree with TRBD2. Trimming at V came to 3 bases and at J to 1 base, leaving 7 bases not matched to a gene. In germline, CDR1 is SGHDN, CDR2 FVKESK. The CDR3 totals 19 residues. The CDR3 DNA follows: TGTGCCAGCAGCCACCCCGGGACTAGCGGGAGGGTCGGCACAGATACGCAGTATTTT. It is translated as CASSHPGTSGRVGTDTQYF.

This sequence joins TRBV12-3 or TRBV12-4 and TRBJ1-2; 7 bases agree with TRBD1. The CDR3 is 12 residues long. V lost 6 bases to trimming and J lost 8 bases; unmatched junction nucleotides: 6. Written as DNA, the CDR3 is TGTGCCAGCAGCATACAGGGGAGCGGCTACACCTTC. Translating gives CASSIQGSGYTF.

The V gene is TRBV4-3, the J gene TRBJ1-5; D call uncertain. This CDR3 comprises 14 residues. V lost 0 bases and J lost 4, with 7 bases in between. Germline V gene sequence: CDR1 LGHNA, CDR2 YSLEER. The CDR3 reads CASSQDSRNQPQHF. The CDR3 DNA reads as TGCGCCAGCAGCCAAGATTCCAGAAATCAGCCCCAGCATTTT.